This T cell receptor beta chain was captured by sequencing in a study of tumor and adjacent non-tumor tissue in lung cancer. Details on this clonotype: The junction differs from germline at one of its ends, possibly a read error.

This sample's RNA came from whole unsorted tissue. Three rounds of nested PCR, following a modified ARM-PCR protocol, produced the TCRbeta library. TCRdb reanalysed the multiplex PCR reads using MiXCR and keeps one entry per CDR3 protein. The sample yields 78,000 or so distinct CDR3 sequences, around 86% seen once. The source is a woman between 45 and 65 years old with non-small cell lung cancer. Sequenced: lung tumor tissue.

CDR3 nucleotides: TGCGCCAGCAGCCAAAGGGAAACAGGGTACTACGAGCCGTACTTC. Translating it yields CASSQRETGYYEPYF. The chain links TRBV4-1 to TRBJ2-7; perhaps TRBD1 as D (6 bases). The V gene's germline CDR1 is MGHRA and CDR2 YSYEKL. The CDR3 loop spans 15 amino acids.